Listed here is a single T cell receptor beta chain. This may come from a read error, since a much larger clone is one base off. The TCR beta CDR3 regions underwent amplification from RNA transcripts. Amplification began with first-round RT-PCR using HTBI primers, then second-round multiplex PCR was performed. TCRdb reprocessed the multiplex PCR reads via MiXCR and lists one record per CDR3 protein. The sample gives just over 600,000 distinct CDR3 sequences, approximately 21% of which show up once; around 6.5% is in the top ten. The data were taken from a study of Graves' ophthalmopathy and Graves' hyperthyroidism. The V segment lost 0 bases and the J segment 6 bases; nucleotides outside the gene matches: 4. The CDR3 loop spans 14 amino acids. Looked up from germline, CDR1 is SGHRS and CDR2 is YFSETQ. Patients in the hyperthyroidism group, adults aged 18 to 65, were newly diagnosed, under 2 months' duration.

The clonotype comes from a woman aged 18-29 years with stable Graves' hyperthyroidism. Some clones in this sample may be carry-over from other donors' samples. The sample was peripheral blood. The gene calls are TRBV5-1 and TRBJ2-7, with 9 bases fitting TRBD1. The CDR3 region has the DNA TGCGCCAGCAGCTTGGAGGACAGGGGAGGCGAGCAGTACTTC. This gives the protein CASSLEDRGGEQYF.